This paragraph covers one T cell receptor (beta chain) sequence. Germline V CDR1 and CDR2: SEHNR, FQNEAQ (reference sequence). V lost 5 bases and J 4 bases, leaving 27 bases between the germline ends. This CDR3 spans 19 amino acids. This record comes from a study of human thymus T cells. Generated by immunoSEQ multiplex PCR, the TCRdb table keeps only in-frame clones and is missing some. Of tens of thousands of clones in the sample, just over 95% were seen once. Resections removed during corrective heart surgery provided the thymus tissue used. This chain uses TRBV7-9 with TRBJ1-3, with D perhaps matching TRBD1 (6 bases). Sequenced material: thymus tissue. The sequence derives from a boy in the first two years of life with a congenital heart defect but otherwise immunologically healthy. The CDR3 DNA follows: TGTGCCAGCAGCCCAGCGGACAGTTCCAAGATACTCTGGGGAAACACCATATATTTT. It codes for CASSPADSSKILWGNTIYF.